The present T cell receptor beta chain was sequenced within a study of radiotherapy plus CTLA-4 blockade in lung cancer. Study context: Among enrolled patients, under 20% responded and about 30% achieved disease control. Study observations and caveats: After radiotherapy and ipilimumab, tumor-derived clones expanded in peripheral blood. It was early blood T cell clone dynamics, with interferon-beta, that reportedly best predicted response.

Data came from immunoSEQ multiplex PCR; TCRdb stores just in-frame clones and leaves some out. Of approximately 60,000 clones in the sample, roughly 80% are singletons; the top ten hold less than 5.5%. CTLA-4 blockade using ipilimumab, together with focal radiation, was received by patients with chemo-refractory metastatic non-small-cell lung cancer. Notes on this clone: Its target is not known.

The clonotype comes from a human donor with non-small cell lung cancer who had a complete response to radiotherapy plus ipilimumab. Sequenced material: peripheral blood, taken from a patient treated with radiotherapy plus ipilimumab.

CDR3 sequence: CASSLRDDRGRAGYTF. The CDR3 DNA sequence: TGTGCCAGCAGCTTGAGGGACGACAGGGGGCGTGCTGGCTACACCTTC. The chain uses TRBV7-8 and TRBJ1-2, with 10 bases that match TRBD1. Germline V lookup: CDR1 SGHVS, CDR2 FQNEAQ. This CDR3 is built from 16 residues. Trimming removed 3 bases from V and 7 bases from J; junction bases left unmatched: 11. Filled out from reference TRBV7-8 and TRBJ1-2, the complete variable domain reads GAGVSQSPRYKVAKRGQDVALRCDPISGHVSLFWYQQALGQGPEFLTYFQNEAQLDKSGLPSDRFFAERPEGSVSTLKIQRTQQEDSAVYLCASSLRDDRGRAGYTFGSGTRLTVV.